Shown below are 15 T cell receptor beta chains from a single sample sequenced in a study of cytomegalovirus exposure and HLA in healthy donors. PCR employed 60 Vbeta and 13 Jbeta primers. This table comes from immunoSEQ multiplex PCR, and its TCRdb copy is limited to in-frame clones, with some not included. The listing records approximately 140,000 clones. Sequenced material: PBMCs. These receptors came from a woman aged 45-65 years in good health and CMV-seronegative.

The chain couples TRBV18 to TRBJ2-5; D unclear. The J call is uncertain, as TRBJ2-7 better fits the DNA end. The CDR3 extends over 12 amino acids. Germline V gene data show CDR1 as KGHSH and CDR2 as LQKENI. The CDR3 DNA follows: TGTGCCAGCGCGGATAGCTCCTACGAGCAGTACTTC. Its translation: CASADSSYEQYF.

The V call is TRBV2, the J call TRBJ2-7; D remains unclear. This CDR3 comprises 13 residues. The germline V gene encodes CDR1 SNHLY and CDR2 FYNNEI. Trimming left V 8 bases short and J 7 bases short, with 18 bases between. The CDR3, as DNA: TGTGCCAGCGTCGCCGGAGTTCCGGGTGAGCAGTACTTC. Amino acid sequence: CASVAGVPGEQYF.

Remarks on this clone: Germline is not matched at one junction end, which may reflect a read error. V usage is TRBV5-1 and J usage is TRBJ1-1; the D gene is possibly TRBD1 (5 bases). Germline V gene sequence: CDR1 SGHRS, CDR2 YFSETQ. This CDR3 contains 14 residues. The CDR3 region is CASNLDQGNTEAFF. The CDR3 DNA follows: TGCGCCAGCAACTTGGATCAGGGGAACACTGAAGCTTTCTTT.

V usage is TRBV28 and J usage is TRBJ2-1; D may be TRBD1 (5 bases). The CDR3 extends over 12 amino acids. The V gene's germline CDR1 is MDHEN and CDR2 SYDVKM. V lost 11 bases and J lost 2, with 10 bases in between. The chain's CDR3 is CALGAAYNEQFF. As DNA, the CDR3 is TGTGCCCTAGGGGCGGCCTACAATGAGCAGTTCTTC. Looking up the rest from reference TRBV28 and TRBJ2-1 gives the full variable domain: DVKVTQSSRYLVKRTGEKVFLECVQDMDHENMFWYRQDPGLGLRLIYFSYDVKMKEKGDIPEGYSVSREKKERFSLILESASTNQTSMYLCALGAAYNEQFFGPGTRLTVL.

This chain uses TRBV28 with TRBJ2-4; D is perhaps TRBD2 (5 bases). Deletions cut 5 bases from V and 5 bases from J, with 19 bases between. Looked up from germline, CDR1 is MDHEN and CDR2 is SYDVKM. The CDR3 has 16 residues. As DNA, the CDR3 is TGTGCCAGCAGTCCTGACTCGGGTGGGAGCCAAAACATTCAGTACTTC. This encodes CASSPDSGGSQNIQYF.

This chain joins TRBV29-1 and TRBJ2-5, with TRBD2 identical over 9 bases. V was clipped by 7 bases and J by 4 bases; unmatched bases: 4. Germline loops: CDR1 SQVTM, CDR2 ANQGSEA. This CDR3 spans 12 amino acids. This CDR3 reads CSGLAGAETQYF. The CDR3 DNA is TGCAGCGGTTTAGCGGGAGCAGAGACCCAGTACTTC.

Details on this clone: At one end the junction does not follow the germline gene, possibly because of a read error. This rearrangement joins TRBV7-2 to TRBJ2-5; 8 bases map to TRBD1. Germline-derived CDR1 and CDR2 are SGHTA and FQGNSA. The CDR3 is made up of 14 amino acids. The CDR3 region has the DNA TGTGCCAGCAGCCCAGGACAGGGTAGAGAGATCCAGTACTTC. Translating it yields CASSPGQGREIQYF.

J is TRBJ2-5 and V is TRBV4-3; 8 positions match TRBD1. Looked up from germline, CDR1 is LGHNA and CDR2 is YSLEER. The CDR3 length is 14 residues. V was clipped by 0 bases and J by 3 bases; unmatched bases: 0. The CDR3 is CASSQEDREETQYF. For the CDR3, the DNA is TGCGCCAGCAGCCAAGAGGACAGGGAAGAGACCCAGTACTTC.

The chain carries TRBV6-1 and TRBJ1-3, with no clear D. CDR1 is MNHNS and CDR2 is SASEGT in the germline V gene. The CDR3 has 16 amino acids. Trimming took 3 bases from V and 2 from J, leaving 14 bases between them. CDR3 nucleotide sequence: TGTGCCAGCAGTGAGGCAGGAAGCAATACTGGAAACACCATATATTTT. It translates to CASSEAGSNTGNTIYF.

V is TRBV4-2 and J is TRBJ1-4; 11 bases agree with TRBD1. The CDR3 is made up of 19 amino acids. Germline CDR1 LGHNA, CDR2 YNFKEQ. With V trimmed by 1 base and J by 3 bases, 10 bases remained unmatched. CDR3 nucleotides: TGTGCCAGCAGCCAAGTTGGGACAGGGGGAAGGTCGTCTAATGAAAAACTGTTTTTT. It codes for CASSQVGTGGRSSNEKLFF.

The chain is built from TRBV28 and TRBJ1-2; D is possibly TRBD1 (5 bases). Germline assignment: CDR1 MDHEN and CDR2 SYDVKM. This CDR3 has 15 residues. V gave up 5 bases and J gave up 5 bases, with 18 bases separating them. This chain's CDR3 is CASSPSPQGVYGYTF. As DNA, the CDR3 is TGTGCCAGCAGTCCTTCCCCGCAGGGCGTATATGGCTACACCTTC.

This sequence joins TRBV5-6 and TRBJ2-5; 7 positions match TRBD2. The length of the CDR3 is 14 residues. Losses at the gene ends were 4 bases for V and 3 bases for J; bases not matched to a gene: 6. Germline assignment: CDR1 SGHDT and CDR2 YYEEEE. The CDR3 reads CASSPFGGEETQYF. CDR3 nucleotides: TGTGCCAGCAGCCCCTTTGGGGGGGAAGAGACCCAGTACTTC.

The V call is TRBV5-4, the J call TRBJ1-5; D perhaps matches TRBD1 (5 bases). This CDR3 comprises 14 residues. Germline V gene lookup returns CDR1 SGHNT and CDR2 YYREEE (reference sequence). Trimming cost V 4 bases and J 4 bases, with 12 bases left between them. CDR3 amino acids: CASSPAGPNQPQHF. CDR3 bases: TGTGCCAGCAGCCCGGCAGGGCCAAATCAGCCCCAGCATTTT.

The J gene is TRBJ2-7, the V gene TRBV19; 8 positions agree with TRBD2. The CDR3 loop spans 15 amino acids. The germline V gene encodes CDR1 LNHDA and CDR2 SQIVND (reference sequence). Losses at the gene ends were 2 bases for V and 3 bases for J; bases not matched to a gene: 6. The CDR3 loop reads CASSIQAGEGYEQYF. CDR3 nucleotides: TGTGCCAGTAGTATACAAGCGGGAGAAGGCTACGAGCAGTACTTC.

The rearrangement links TRBV27 to TRBJ2-7; possibly TRBD1 for D (6 bases). The CDR3 consists of 15 residues. The V gene's germline CDR1 is MNHEY and CDR2 SMNVEV (reference sequence). Trimming cost V 0 bases and J 2 bases, with 11 bases left between them. CDR3 sequence reads: CASSLSIQGTYEQYF. As DNA, the CDR3 is TGTGCCAGCAGTTTATCGATCCAGGGGACCTACGAGCAGTACTTC.